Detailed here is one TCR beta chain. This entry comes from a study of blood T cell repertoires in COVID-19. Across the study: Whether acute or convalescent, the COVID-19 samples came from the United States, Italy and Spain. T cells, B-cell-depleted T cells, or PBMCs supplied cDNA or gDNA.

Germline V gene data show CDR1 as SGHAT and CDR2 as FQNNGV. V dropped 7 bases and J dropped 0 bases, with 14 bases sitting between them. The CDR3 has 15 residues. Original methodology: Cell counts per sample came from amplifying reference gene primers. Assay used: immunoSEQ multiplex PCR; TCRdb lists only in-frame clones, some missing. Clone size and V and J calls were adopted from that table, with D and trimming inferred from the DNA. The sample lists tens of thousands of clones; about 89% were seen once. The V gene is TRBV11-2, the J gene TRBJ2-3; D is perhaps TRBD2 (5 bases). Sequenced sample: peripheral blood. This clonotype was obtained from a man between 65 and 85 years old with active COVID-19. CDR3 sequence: CASTWTGISTDTQYF. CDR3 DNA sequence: TGTGCCAGCACCTGGACCGGGATTAGCACAGATACGCAGTATTTT.